These 31 T cell receptor beta chains were all obtained from the same sample, sequenced in a study of OX40 agonist ivuxolimab in advanced cancers. Here immunoSEQ multiplex PCR was the method, and the copy in TCRdb shows in-frame clones only, minus some. The table includes about 88,000 clones, approximately 87% detected once. The sample consisted of CD4+ or CD8+ T cells sorted from blood, taken in a trial of the OX40 agonist ivuxolimab. The receptors here all came from an adult with an advanced solid tumor such as melanoma, head and neck, liver or kidney cancer.

The rearrangement links TRBV7-3 to TRBJ2-3; 9 nucleotides agree with TRBD2. Germline CDR1 reads SGHTA; CDR2 reads FQGTGA. V was pared by 5 bases and J by 4 bases, with 10 bases of the junction left unmatched. The CDR3 is 16 amino acids. The CDR3 here is CASSPRAGGLADTQYF. CDR3 bases: TGTGCCAGCAGCCCCCGAGCGGGGGGTCTGGCAGATACGCAGTATTTT.

V is TRBV6-1 and J is TRBJ1-5, with 9 bases fitting TRBD1. Germline CDR1 MNHNS, CDR2 SASEGT. The length of the CDR3 is 14 residues. With 4 bases clipped from V and 2 bases from J, the junction kept 0 bases outside the gene matches. CDR3 protein: CASSGTGGNQPQHF. The CDR3 nucleotides read TGTGCCAGCAGTGGGACAGGGGGCAATCAGCCCCAGCATTTT.

This chain connects TRBV7-9 to TRBJ2-3; 7 bases map to TRBD1. V dropped 5 bases and J dropped 2; count of bases not matched to a gene: 16. The CDR3 is 18 amino acids. Germline CDR1 is SEHNR and CDR2 is FQNEAQ (reference sequence). The CDR3 here is CASSALSPRQGDTDTQYF. CDR3 bases: TGTGCCAGCAGCGCTCTAAGCCCCCGTCAGGGGGACACAGATACGCAGTATTTT. Together with reference TRBV7-9 and TRBJ2-3, the CDR3 gives the full variable domain: DTGVSQNPRHKITKRGQNVTFRCDPISEHNRLYWYRQTLGQGPEFLTYFQNEAQLEKSRLLSDRFSAERPKGSFSTLEIQRTEQGDSAMYLCASSALSPRQGDTDTQYFGPGTRLTVL.

This rearrangement joins TRBV27 to TRBJ1-4; D gene unclear. The V end was cut by 6 bases, the J end by 2 bases, with 13 bases between. From germline, CDR1 is MNHEY and CDR2 SMNVEV (reference sequence). The CDR3 totals 15 residues. CDR3: CASRSRIGTNEKLFF. The CDR3 coding sequence is TGTGCCAGCAGGTCCCGGATTGGGACTAATGAAAAACTGTTTTTT.

V gene TRBV9 combines with J gene TRBJ1-3; D is possibly TRBD1 (6 bases). Germline V gene lookup returns CDR1 SGDLS and CDR2 YYNGEE. Trimming removed 0 bases at V and 4 bases at J, with 14 bases between. This CDR3 is built from 16 residues. The CDR3 reads CASSVAQGSGGNTIYF. In DNA, the CDR3 is TGTGCCAGCAGCGTAGCTCAGGGGAGTGGAGGAAACACCATATATTTT. Full variable domain (missing parts from reference TRBV9 and TRBJ1-3): DSGVTQTPKHLITATGQRVTLRCSPRSGDLSVYWYQQSLDQGLQFLIQYYNGEERAKGNILERFSAQQFPDLHSELNLSSLELGDSALYFCASSVAQGSGGNTIYFGEGSWLTVV.

The V call is TRBV18, the J call TRBJ2-6; D is unresolved. V was clipped by 2 bases and J by 4 bases, with 9 bases between them. The CDR3 runs 15 residues. Germline CDR1 reads KGHSH; CDR2 reads LQKENI. CDR3 sequence: CASSPDGVGANVLTF. Written as DNA, the CDR3 is TGTGCCAGCTCACCAGATGGGGTAGGGGCCAACGTCCTGACTTTC.

The J gene is TRBJ1-2, the V gene TRBV5-6; tentatively, D is TRBD1 (5 bases). The V end lost 5 bases, the J end lost 3 bases, and 14 bases lay between the germline ends. The CDR3 has 14 residues. The germline CDR1 and CDR2 sequences are SGHDT and YYEEEE. CDR3 protein: CASRPPQVHYGYTF. CDR3 DNA: TGTGCCAGCAGGCCCCCACAGGTCCACTATGGCTACACCTTC.

This chain links TRBV6-5 with TRBJ2-3, with 9 bases aligning to TRBD2. Germline V gene lookup returns CDR1 MNHEY and CDR2 SVGAGI. This CDR3 is 16 amino acids long. Unmatched junction bases numbered 3, after V lost 0 bases and J lost 2 bases. As DNA, the CDR3 is TGTGCCAGCAGTTACTCGGGCGGGGGGGCCACAGATACGCAGTATTTT. This translates into CASSYSGGGATDTQYF.

The chain has TRBV6-1 and TRBJ1-3; 7 bases are a match to TRBD1. The junction had 9 bases not matched to a gene; V was cut back by 6 bases and J by 4 bases. Germline V gives CDR1 MNHNS, CDR2 SASEGT. This CDR3 contains 15 residues. CDR3 DNA sequence: TGTGCCAGCAGGGAGGACAGGCGAGGAGGAAACACCATATATTTT. This gives the protein CASREDRRGGNTIYF.

The V call is TRBV7-9, the J call TRBJ2-3; 7 bases align to TRBD1. The CDR3 extends over 15 amino acids. The V gene end was trimmed by 5 bases and the J gene end by 1 base; junction bases not matched to a gene: 6. In germline, CDR1 is SEHNR, CDR2 FQNEAQ (reference sequence). This chain's CDR3 is CASSPGTAGTDTQYF. The CDR3 nucleotides are TGTGCCAGCAGCCCAGGGACAGCCGGCACAGATACGCAGTATTTT.

The genes are TRBV7-9 and TRBJ1-5, with D possibly matching TRBD1 (5 bases). The germline V gene encodes CDR1 SEHNR and CDR2 FQNEAQ (reference sequence). This CDR3 comprises 12 residues. Trimming shortened V by 5 bases and J by 10 bases, and 12 bases separated the two germline ends. The CDR3 protein is CASSRGQGPQHF. The CDR3 region has the DNA TGTGCCAGCAGCCGTGGTCAGGGCCCCCAGCATTTT.

This clone was picked up one time. The chain joins TRBV21-1 to TRBJ2-2. TRBV21-1 counts as a pseudogene. The CDR3 runs to 14 residues. CDR3 DNA: TGTGCCAGCAGCAGTTTTGGTCCCACCGGGGAGCTGTTTTTT. Translation gives CASSSFGPTGELFF.

The chain couples TRBV29-1 to TRBJ1-1; possibly TRBD1 for D (5 bases). The CDR3 spans 13 residues. Deletions cut 5 bases from V and 1 base from J, with 11 bases between. Per the germline V gene, CDR1 is SQVTM and CDR2 is ANQGSEA. The CDR3 sequence is CSVWGRTNTEAFF. The CDR3 DNA is TGCAGCGTTTGGGGACGGACGAACACTGAAGCTTTCTTT. Looking up the rest from reference TRBV29-1 and TRBJ1-1 gives the full variable domain: SAVISQKPSRDICQRGTSLTIQCQVDSQVTMMFWYRQQPGQSLTLIATANQGSEATYESGFVIDKFPISRPNLTFSTLTVSNMSPEDSSIYLCSVWGRTNTEAFFGQGTRLTVV.

In its sample, this clone was seen a few times. Here the CDR3 DNA reads TGTGCCAGCTCACCAGGACAGGATAGCTCCTACGAGCAGTACTTC. As protein: CASSPGQDSSYEQYF. V and J are TRBV18 and TRBJ2-7; 7 bases align to TRBD1. Trimming took 2 bases from V and 0 from J; bases not matched to a gene: 4. Germline assignment: CDR1 KGHSH and CDR2 LQKENI. The CDR3 sequence is 15 residues long.

This chain uses TRBV11-2 with TRBJ1-1, with D maybe TRBD1 (5 bases). Germline assignment: CDR1 SGHAT and CDR2 FQNNGV. The CDR3 runs 15 residues. Trimming removed 1 base from V and 1 base from J, with 10 bases in between. Written as DNA, the CDR3 is TGTGCCAGCAGCTTAGGGGGCAGCCCGAACACTGAAGCTTTCTTT. Amino acids: CASSLGGSPNTEAFF.

The CDR3 DNA reads TGTGCCAGTAGTGGTACAGGGGGTTACAATGAGCAGTTCTTC. The encoded protein is CASSGTGGYNEQFF. The rearrangement uses TRBV19 and TRBJ2-1, with 8 bases matching TRBD1. Trimming cost V 5 bases and J 4 bases; bases outside gene matches: 4. CDR1 LNHDA and CDR2 SQIVND come from the germline V gene (reference sequence). This CDR3 has 14 amino acids.

The chain joins TRBV4-2 to TRBJ2-1; 11 bases agree with TRBD2. Looked up from germline, CDR1 is LGHNA and CDR2 is YNFKEQ. Trimming cost V 4 bases and J 7 bases; bases outside gene matches: 9. The CDR3 runs 16 residues. The CDR3 DNA reads as TGTGCCAGCAGCCTGATAGCGGGGGGGCCTGGGAATGAGCAGTTCTTC. It translates to CASSLIAGGPGNEQFF.

The V gene is TRBV29-1, the J gene TRBJ1-3; D gene uncertain. The V end was cut by 8 bases, the J end by 0 bases, with 14 bases between. From germline, CDR1 is SQVTM and CDR2 ANQGSEA. This CDR3 region has 14 residues. CDR3 loop: CSSTDEFSGNTIYF. Here the CDR3 DNA reads TGCAGCTCCACGGACGAGTTCTCTGGAAACACCATATATTTT.

The chain joins TRBV6-1 to TRBJ2-7; D might be TRBD1 (6 bases). CDR3 length: 15 amino acids. Germline V CDR1 and CDR2: MNHNS, SASEGT. Between the trimmed V and J ends, which lost 0 bases and 2 bases, there was a span of 11 bases. The CDR3 reads CASSEAPGDTYEQYF. The CDR3 nucleotides are TGTGCCAGCAGTGAAGCGCCCGGGGACACCTACGAGCAGTACTTC.

The chain uses TRBV18 and TRBJ1-4; 7 nucleotides line up with TRBD1. This CDR3 has 14 amino acids. Germline V gene sequence: CDR1 KGHSH, CDR2 LQKENI. V dropped 2 bases and J dropped 10; count of bases not matched to a gene: 7. This CDR3 is CASSPIAGGGKLFF. CDR3 in DNA: TGTGCCAGCTCACCAATAGCAGGGGGAGGAAAACTGTTTTTT.

The table lists this clone with a few counts. The chain is built from TRBV15 and TRBJ2-1; possible D gene TRBD2, 6 bases. Germline CDR1 reads LNHNV; CDR2 reads YYDKDF (reference sequence). Trimming left V 0 bases short and J 6 bases short, with 9 bases between. This CDR3 comprises 14 residues. In DNA form, the CDR3 reads TGTGCCACCAGCAGAGAGGAGGGCAGCAATGAGCAGTTCTTC. Translation gives CATSREEGSNEQFF. The entire variable domain, with the rest obtained from reference TRBV15 and TRBJ2-1, is as follows: DAMVIQNPRYQVTQFGKPVTLSCSQTLNHNVMYWYQQKSSQAPKLLFHYYDKDFNNEADTPDNFQSRRPNTSFCFLDIRSPGLGDTAMYLCATSREEGSNEQFFGPGTRLTVL.

V and J are TRBV11-2 and TRBJ2-5; the D gene is possibly TRBD1 (5 bases). There are 15 residues in the CDR3. The V gene lost 1 base and the J gene lost 0 bases, with 9 bases spanning the gap. Germline CDR1 SGHAT, CDR2 FQNNGV. The CDR3 region has the DNA TGTGCCAGCAGCTTAGGGGGCAGGAACCAAGAGACCCAGTACTTC. As protein: CASSLGGRNQETQYF.

The gene calls are TRBV19 and TRBJ1-2; TRBD1 aligns across 7 bases. Germline assignment: CDR1 LNHDA and CDR2 SQIVND (reference sequence). The CDR3 loop spans 16 amino acids. V shed 6 bases, J shed 8 bases, and the junction held 18 bases outside the gene matches. CDR3 sequence reads: CASRVIRTGATGGYTF. The CDR3, as DNA: TGTGCCAGTAGAGTGATAAGGACAGGCGCGACGGGAGGCTACACCTTC.

This chain joins TRBV30 and TRBJ1-2, with D perhaps matching TRBD1 (5 bases). The CDR3 consists of 13 residues. Trimming took 7 bases from V and 4 from J, leaving 16 bases between them. The germline CDR1 and CDR2 sequences are GTSNPN and SVGIG (reference sequence). CDR3 residues: CASTLTVGYGYTF. Written as DNA, the CDR3 is TGTGCCTCCACCTTGACAGTGGGCTATGGCTACACCTTC.

The chain has TRBV7-2 and TRBJ2-2, with TRBD2 matching over 14 bases. With V trimmed by 6 bases and J by 3 bases, 3 bases remained unmatched. Germline-derived CDR1 and CDR2 are SGHTA and FQGNSA. This CDR3 has 16 amino acids. The CDR3 is CASSRLAGGYTGELFF. In DNA form, the CDR3 reads TGTGCCAGCAGTCGACTAGCGGGAGGGTACACCGGGGAGCTGTTTTTT.

This rearrangement joins TRBV4-2 to TRBJ2-2; D is uncertain. CDR1 LGHNA and CDR2 YNFKEQ come from the germline V gene. The CDR3 totals 14 residues. Trimming took off 1 base at V and 7 bases at J, with 10 bases between the two ends. The CDR3 bases are TGTGCCAGCAGCCAAGGGGATGGACGCGGGGAGCTGTTTTTT. Protein: CASSQGDGRGELFF.

The sample holds a few counts of this clone. This chain links TRBV30 with TRBJ1-1, with D possibly matching TRBD1 (6 bases). CDR3 length: 12 residues. Trimming took 2 bases from V and 10 from J, leaving 14 bases between them. CDR1 is GTSNPN, CDR2 SVGIG, per germline (reference sequence). CDR3 protein: CAWSPDTGRAFF. The DNA of the CDR3 is TGTGCCTGGAGTCCCGATACAGGGAGAGCTTTCTTT.

V gene TRBV7-6 combines with J gene TRBJ2-3; 11 nucleotides match TRBD2. Germline V gene data show CDR1 as SGHVS and CDR2 as FNYEAQ. Trimming took 6 bases from V and 4 from J; bases not matched to a gene: 9. The CDR3 consists of 16 residues. CDR3 sequence: CASRRTSGSVADTQYF. CDR3 in DNA: TGTGCCAGCAGACGAACTAGCGGGAGTGTCGCAGATACGCAGTATTTT. Full variable domain (missing parts from reference TRBV7-6 and TRBJ2-3): GAGVSQSPRYKVTKRGQDVALRCDPISGHVSLYWYRQALGQGPEFLTYFNYEAQQDKSGLPNDRFSAERPEGSISTLTIQRTEQRDSAMYRCASRRTSGSVADTQYFGPGTRLTVL.

This clone was counted a single time. CDR3 protein: CASSLAPGRAYEQYF. CDR3 nucleotide sequence: TGTGCCAGCAGCTTAGCGCCGGGGCGGGCCTACGAGCAGTACTTC. The rearrangement joins TRBV7-2 to TRBJ2-7, with D tentatively TRBD1 or TRBD2 (5 bases each). Germline V CDR1 and CDR2: SGHTA, FQGNSA. Trimming removed 0 bases at V and 2 bases at J, with 11 bases between. The CDR3 runs 15 residues.

This chain joins TRBV7-2 and TRBJ1-5, with TRBD1 as a possible D gene (6 bases). CDR3 size: 14 residues. V was shortened by 2 bases and J by 9 bases, with 14 bases between the two germline ends. The V gene's germline CDR1 is SGHTA and CDR2 FQGNSA. The CDR3 coding sequence is TGTGCCAGCAGCTTAAACCGTGTAGGGGGGCCCCAGCATTTT. This translates into CASSLNRVGGPQHF.

This rearrangement joins TRBV18 to TRBJ2-3; 9 nucleotides agree with TRBD1. V gave up 4 bases and J gave up 0 bases; unmatched junction bases: 2. The length of the CDR3 is 15 residues. Per germline, CDR1 KGHSH and CDR2 LQKENI. The CDR3 DNA follows: TGTGCCAGCTCACGTGGACAGGGGAGCACAGATACGCAGTATTTT. Its protein is CASSRGQGSTDTQYF.